This T cell receptor (beta chain) was sequenced during a study of blood T cell repertoires in COVID-19 (dated by TCRdb to the early 2020s). Background on the whole study: The collaborator samples originated in the United States, Italy and Spain and spanned the acute and convalescent phases of COVID-19. The material from the prospective study consisted of cDNA or gDNA derived from T cells, B-cell-depleted T cells, or PBMCs. The dataset comprised deeply sampled blood TCRbeta repertoires from subjects exposed to, actively infected with, or recovered from COVID-19. The repertoires were released in a freely available public database intended as a resource for research on the immune response to SARS-CoV-2. The samples were drawn from two sources: the first 160 participants of the ongoing ImmuneRACE study, and 1,000 to 1,500 subjects contributed by 6 global collaborators. A de-identified subject ID, COVID-19 status, age in years and sex were almost always included in the sample metadata. Where available, HLA class I and class II types were taken from metadata supplied by the sample provider and were not determined by assay-based typing.

Worth noting for this clone: It lacks a known antigen. Per-nucleotide qualities are absent, and no much larger clonotype sits a single base away.

TCRbeta CDR3 regions were amplified from genomic DNA using the immunoSEQ Assay, a bias-controlled multiplex PCR. The source study handled its data this way. Within the assay, amplification of reference gene primers was used to estimate how many nucleated cells each sample contained. Sequence reads were collapsed and filtered to measure the absolute abundance of every unique TCRbeta CDR3 rearrangement. Productive Simpson clonality was computed per sample as the square root of Simpson's diversity index over productive rearrangements. TCRdb retrieved this table from immuneACCESS and kept in-frame rearrangements only. Not all clones are present; in checked studies, unresolved V genes account for under half, and no reason is known for the remainder. The DNA was the basis for D and trimming; V, J and clone size are from that table. For this sample the table gives approximately 150,000 clones, of which roughly nine tenths were detected only once. The ten largest account for about 4.7% of the sample.

Each collaborating institution followed its own protocols to collect whole blood in K2EDTA tubes. Collaborator samples were shipped for TCRbeta analysis as frozen whole blood, isolated PBMCs, or DNA extracted from either sample type. What the authors observed across the whole study: The quantity of clinical and demographic metadata differed by source and by participant and was supplied without curation.

The TCR was taken from a human donor in a cohort sampled during active COVID-19. The specimen was peripheral blood.

The DNA sequence is TGCGCCAGCCGCCCGGGACAGGACTATGGCTACACCTTC. It is translated as CASRPGQDYGYTF. The chain is encoded by TRBV5-1 joined to TRBJ1-2, and TRBD1 matches 8 of the central bases. The germline V and J ends show losses of 7 bases and 3 bases respectively, and no gene match explains 5 bases of the junction. The germline V gene sets CDR1 to SGHRS and CDR2 to YFSETQ. The CDR3 measures 13 amino acids from cysteine to phenylalanine. Here the CDR3 DNA is all that survives: 39 bases in frame from base 1.